The 20 T cell receptor beta chains listed next were all sequenced from one sample in a study of response to subunit inactivated influenza vaccine. TCRdb re-analysed the RT-PCR reads in MiXCR, keeping a single row per CDR3 protein. The sample yields over 450,000 distinct CDR3 sequences, 13% seen once. The material sequenced was PBMCs from blood, taken about 40 days after vaccination. Receptors were obtained from a man aged 45-65 years who received an inactivated influenza vaccine.

The chain uses TRBV5-1 and TRBJ2-3, with a weak D call TRBD1 (6 bases). The CDR3 covers 16 residues. Germline CDR1 reads SGHRS; CDR2 reads YFSETQ. Trimming removed 5 bases at V and 2 bases at J, with 18 bases between. In DNA, the CDR3 is TGCGCCAGCAGGCCCGGTAGGGGGACCCTCACAGATACGCAGTATTTT. This sequence encodes CASRPGRGTLTDTQYF. Full variable domain (remainder filled in from reference TRBV5-1 and TRBJ2-3): KAGVTQTPRYLIKTRGQQVTLSCSPISGHRSVSWYQQTPGQGLQFLFEYFSETQRNKGNFPGRFSGRQFSNSRSEMNVSTLELGDSALYLCASRPGRGTLTDTQYFGPGTRLTVL.

The chain couples TRBV3-1 to TRBJ1-1; no clear D gene. This CDR3 has 11 residues. Germline V lookup: CDR1 LGHDT, CDR2 YNNKEL (reference sequence). Trimming removed 5 bases at V and 8 bases at J, with 9 bases between. The CDR3: CASSFEKEAFF. The CDR3 DNA sequence: TGTGCCAGCAGCTTTGAGAAGGAAGCTTTCTTT.

This clonotype came up a few times. Here the CDR3 DNA reads TGTGCCATCAGTGACCCCGGGACAGCCTTCTATGGCTACACCTTC. This gives the protein CAISDPGTAFYGYTF. The V gene is TRBV10-3, the J gene TRBJ1-2; TRBD1 matches 7 bases. The germline V gene encodes CDR1 ENHRY and CDR2 SYGVKD. The CDR3 length is 15 residues. Trimming took 3 bases from V and 4 from J; bases not matched to a gene: 8.

This clonotype was observed a handful of times. This chain uses TRBV11-2 with TRBJ2-7, with D uncertain. The CDR3 length is 15 residues. Germline loops: CDR1 SGHAT, CDR2 FQNNGV. V lost 1 base, J lost 3 bases, and 13 bases lay in between. CDR3 nucleotides: TGTGCCAGCAGCTTAGTTTACGCCGGCGGCTACGAGCAGTACTTC. Protein product: CASSLVYAGGYEQYF. Full variable domain (remainder filled in from reference TRBV11-2 and TRBJ2-7): EAGVAQSPRYKIIEKRQSVAFWCNPISGHATLYWYQQILGQGPKLLIQFQNNGVVDDSQLPKDRFSAERLKGVDSTLKIQPAKLEDSAVYLCASSLVYAGGYEQYFGPGTRLTVT.

V usage is TRBV6-1 and J usage is TRBJ2-3; 10 bases map to TRBD2. Trimming took 4 bases from V and 0 from J; bases not matched to a gene: 7. The germline gives CDR1 MNHNS, CDR2 SASEGT. The CDR3 contains 17 residues. This CDR3 reads CASSGPSGGTSTDTQYF. The CDR3 region has the DNA TGTGCCAGCAGTGGTCCTAGCGGGGGAACTAGCACAGATACGCAGTATTTT.

This clonotype came up a few times. This chain joins TRBV12-3 or TRBV12-4 and TRBJ1-1; tentative D call: TRBD1 (5 bases). V gave up 4 bases and J gave up 5 bases, with 11 bases separating them. CDR3 size: 13 residues. The CDR3 reads CASSSFGGTEAFF. In DNA, the CDR3 is TGTGCCAGCAGTTCATTCGGGGGTACTGAAGCTTTCTTT.

The genes are TRBV28 and TRBJ2-7; D unresolved. The CDR3 extends over 12 amino acids. The germline V and J ends were trimmed by 6 bases and 1 base, with 7 bases remaining between them. Germline lookup yields CDR1 MDHEN and CDR2 SYDVKM. The CDR3 bases are TGTGCCAGCAGGGTTCCTTCCTACGAGCAGTACTTC. Its protein is CASRVPSYEQYF.

The genes are TRBV9 and TRBJ2-1; TRBD2 matches at 11 bases. The CDR3 covers 15 residues. V shed 3 bases, J shed 4 bases, and the junction held 3 bases outside the gene matches. Germline V CDR1 and CDR2: SGDLS, YYNGEE. The CDR3 reads CASSATSGKYNEQFF. In nucleotides, the CDR3 is TGTGCCAGCAGCGCGACTAGCGGGAAGTACAATGAGCAGTTCTTC.

This clonotype was counted a single time. Mismatch with germline at one junction end may stem from a read error. The chain employs TRBV12-3 or TRBV12-4 and TRBJ2-1; 8 nucleotides match TRBD2. This CDR3 has 18 residues. CDR3 DNA: TGTACCAGCAGTTTAGGGACGGGGGGGCGTTTTTTGTTACATGAGCAGTTCTTC. It yields the protein CTSSLGTGGRFLLHEQFF.

This clonotype was seen ten or more times. The chain employs TRBV5-1 and TRBJ1-1, with a tentative D call TRBD1 (5 bases). The CDR3 is 15 residues long. The ends were cut back, 1 base at V and 0 bases at J, with 10 bases in the middle. Germline CDR1 reads SGHRS; CDR2 reads YFSETQ. This chain's CDR3 is CASSLTGQMNTEAFF. DNA of the CDR3: TGCGCCAGCAGCTTGACGGGGCAGATGAACACTGAAGCTTTCTTT. Full variable domain (missing parts from reference TRBV5-1 and TRBJ1-1): KAGVTQTPRYLIKTRGQQVTLSCSPISGHRSVSWYQQTPGQGLQFLFEYFSETQRNKGNFPGRFSGRQFSNSRSEMNVSTLELGDSALYLCASSLTGQMNTEAFFGQGTRLTVV.

The V call is TRBV5-6, the J call TRBJ2-1; D not certain. Looked up from germline, CDR1 is SGHDT and CDR2 is YYEEEE. The ends were cut back, 1 base at V and 2 bases at J, with 10 bases in the middle. CDR3 length: 15 amino acids. The CDR3 DNA reads as TGTGCCAGCAGCTTGTGGGTGGGCACCTACAATGAGCAGTTCTTC. It specifies CASSLWVGTYNEQFF.

This rearrangement joins TRBV7-2 to TRBJ2-1; maybe TRBD1 (6 bases). Germline V gene lookup returns CDR1 SGHTA and CDR2 FQGNSA. The CDR3 is made up of 14 amino acids. Trimming took off 3 bases at V and 7 bases at J, with 13 bases between the two ends. The CDR3 is CASSFGVTGNEQFF. As DNA, the CDR3 is TGTGCCAGCAGCTTCGGTGTAACAGGGAATGAGCAGTTCTTC. The variable domain in full, with the rest retrieved from reference TRBV7-2 and TRBJ2-1, is GAGVSQSPSNKVTEKGKDVELRCDPISGHTALYWYRQSLGQGLEFLIYFQGNSAPDKSGLPSDRFSAERTGGSVSTLTIQRTQQEDSAVYLCASSFGVTGNEQFFGPGTRLTVL.

This clonotype was seen once. The chain has TRBV3-1 and TRBJ2-7, with 9 positions matching TRBD2. Germline CDR1 reads LGHDT; CDR2 reads YNNKEL (reference sequence). Trimming cost V 1 base and J 7 bases; bases outside gene matches: 14. This CDR3 comprises 17 residues. CDR3 nucleotide sequence: TGTGCCAGCAGCCAAGCTCGAAGCGGGAGGCTCGGAGAAGAGCAGTACTTC. It is translated as CASSQARSGRLGEEQYF.

This clonotype was seen at least ten times. V is TRBV12-3 or TRBV12-4 and J is TRBJ2-7; D tentatively fits TRBD1 or TRBD2 (5 bases each). CDR3 length: 15 amino acids. Trimming removed 7 bases from V and 7 bases from J, with 23 bases in between. The DNA for the CDR3 is TGTGCCAGCACCATGGTTGTGGGGCAGCGCGGGGAGCAGTACTTC. Protein sequence: CASTMVVGQRGEQYF.

The rearrangement joins TRBV20-1 to TRBJ2-2; D may match TRBD1 or TRBD2 (5 bases each). Trimming took 2 bases from V and 1 from J, leaving 11 bases between them. The CDR3 consists of 15 residues. Germline CDR1 DFQATT, CDR2 SNEGSKA (reference sequence). The CDR3 bases are TGCAGTGCTAGACCACGGGACGGGAACACCGGGGAGCTGTTTTTT. Translation gives CSARPRDGNTGELFF.

This clonotype was observed many times. The CDR3 protein is CASSRTSGDNEQFF. The CDR3 bases are TGCGCCAGCAGCCGGACTAGCGGGGACAATGAGCAGTTCTTC. The chain has TRBV4-1 and TRBJ2-1; 12 bases map to TRBD2. CDR1 MGHRA and CDR2 YSYEKL come from the germline V gene. V gave up 4 bases and J gave up 5 bases; unmatched junction bases: 0. CDR3 length equals 14 residues.

This clonotype was observed a handful of times. V and J are TRBV7-2 and TRBJ2-7, with 11 bases lining up with TRBD1. The germline CDR1 and CDR2 sequences are SGHTA and FQGNSA. CDR3 size: 15 residues. J lost 4 bases, V lost 4 bases, and 6 bases had no gene match. CDR3 nucleotide sequence: TGTGCCAGCAGCTCCTCGGACAGGGGGCTATACGAGCAGTACTTC. It is translated as CASSSSDRGLYEQYF.

This clonotype was seen at least ten times. This chain links TRBV12-3 or TRBV12-4 with TRBJ2-5; no definite D call. The CDR3 is 12 amino acids. Trimming stripped 0 bases from V and 5 bases from J, with 4 bases between. This chain's CDR3 is CASSLAAETQYF. As DNA, the CDR3 is TGTGCCAGCAGTTTAGCGGCGGAGACCCAGTACTTC.

There are a few counts of this clonotype. This rearrangement joins TRBV20-1 to TRBJ2-5, with 8 bases that match TRBD2. The CDR3 is 15 amino acids. V dropped 1 base and J dropped 1; count of bases not matched to a gene: 5. Germline CDR1 and CDR2: DFQATT and SNEGSKA (reference sequence). CDR3 sequence reads: CSARVPGGTQETQYF. DNA of the CDR3: TGCAGTGCTAGAGTCCCGGGAGGGACCCAAGAGACCCAGTACTTC.

The table lists this clonotype with a few counts. This chain connects TRBV7-2 to TRBJ2-3; D gene uncertain. The CDR3 spans 13 residues. Trimming took off 3 bases at V and 6 bases at J, with 10 bases between the two ends. Germline lookup yields CDR1 SGHTA and CDR2 FQGNSA. Written as DNA, the CDR3 is TGTGCCAGCAGCTTTTCTTTTAGGGATACGCAGTATTTT. As protein: CASSFSFRDTQYF.